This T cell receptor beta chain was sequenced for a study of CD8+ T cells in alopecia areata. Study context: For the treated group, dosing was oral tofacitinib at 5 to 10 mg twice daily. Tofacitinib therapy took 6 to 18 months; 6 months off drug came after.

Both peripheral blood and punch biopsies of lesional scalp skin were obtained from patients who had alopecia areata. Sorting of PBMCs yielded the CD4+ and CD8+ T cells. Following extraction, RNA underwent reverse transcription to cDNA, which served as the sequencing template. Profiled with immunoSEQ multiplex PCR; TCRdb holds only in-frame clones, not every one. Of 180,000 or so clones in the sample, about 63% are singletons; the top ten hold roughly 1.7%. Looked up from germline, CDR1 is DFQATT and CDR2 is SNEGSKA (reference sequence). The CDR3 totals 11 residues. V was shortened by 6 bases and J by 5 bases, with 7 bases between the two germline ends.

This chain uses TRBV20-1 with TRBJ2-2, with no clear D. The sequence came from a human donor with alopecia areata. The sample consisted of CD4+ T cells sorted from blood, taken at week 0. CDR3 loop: CSAPQTGELFF. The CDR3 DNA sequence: TGCAGTGCCCCTCAGACCGGGGAGCTGTTTTTT.